Listed below are T cell receptor beta chains from one sample, sequenced in a study of cytomegalovirus exposure and HLA in healthy donors. The assay was immunoSEQ multiplex PCR, and TCRdb's table has in-frame clones only and misses some. The sample contains about 150,000 clones, approximately 71% of which appear only once. The sample was PBMCs. All receptors derive from a man aged 25 to 40 in good health and CMV-seropositive. Each CDR3 is given with its conserved first and last residue. Each record gives: V gene, D gene, J gene, clone size, CDR3 DNA, CDR3 protein. The D gene is left open where the match is weak. Clone sizes are given selectively: once, few, many, or a class where the clone is expanded.

TRBV21-1	-	TRBJ2-5	-	TGTGCCAGCAGCAAAGTTTGTCAGCGGGAGGCGCAGACCCAGTACTTC	CASSKVCQREAQTQYF
TRBV6-6	TRBD2	TRBJ2-1	-	TGTGCCAGCAGTTTAACTAGCGGGAGGAACAATGAGCAGTTCTTC	CASSLTSGRNNEQFF
TRBV7-8	TRBD2	TRBJ2-7	-	TGTGCCAGCAGCTCGACGACTAGCGGGGGAGAGCAGTACTTC	CASSSTTSGGEQYF
TRBV19	TRBD2	TRBJ2-5	-	TGTGCCAGTAGTATCACTAGCGGGAGTCCTGAGACCCAGTACTTC	CASSITSGSPETQYF
TRBV5-1	-	TRBJ2-1	-	TGCGCCAGCAGCTTGGATTTTTCGGCGGCCTACAATGAGCAGTTCTTC	CASSLDFSAAYNEQFF
TRBV5-1	TRBD1	TRBJ1-2	-	TGCGCCAGCGTGTCTATCAGGGGGCCGCAAGAAGGCTACACCTTC	CASVSIRGPQEGYTF
TRBV28	-	TRBJ1-1	few	TGTGCCAGCAGTGGGCAGATAGGACTATCTGAAGCTTTCTTT	CASSGQIGLSEAFF
TRBV7-3	-	TRBJ2-7	-	TGTGCCAGCAGCTTAGTACCAGGCTATGAGCAGTACTTC	CASSLVPGYEQYF
TRBV15	-	TRBJ2-7	once	TGTGCCACCAGCAGAGAAAGGGGTTCCTACGAGCAGTACTTC	CATSRERGSYEQYF
TRBV11-3	TRBD1	TRBJ2-1	-	TGTGCCAGCAGCTTAAAGTCTAAAACATGGACAGGGAATGAGCAGTTCTTC	CASSLKSKTWTGNEQFF
TRBV27	-	TRBJ2-7	-	TGTGCCAGCAAAATTTTGGGCTCCCTGAACGAGCAGTACTTC	CASKILGSLNEQYF
TRBV10-1	-	TRBJ2-7	-	TGCGCCAGCAGTGAACTAAGTTCGGTAGGGTACTTC	CASSELSSVGYF
TRBV6-5	TRBD2	TRBJ2-1	-	TGTGCCAGCCAAGGGACTAGCGGGAGTCAGTTCTTC	CASQGTSGSQFF
TRBV5-1	TRBD1	TRBJ2-7	-	TGCGCCAGCAGCCGGTTGGGACAGGGGGCTTACGAGCAGTACTTC	CASSRLGQGAYEQYF
TRBV5-1	TRBD2	TRBJ2-2	few	TGCGCCAGCAGCCTGGTGACTAGCGGGAGTGGGGCCGGGGAGCTGTTTTTT	CASSLVTSGSGAGELFF
TRBV7-3	TRBD2	TRBJ2-7	-	TGTGCCAGCAGCTCCTACCTGCTCGGGACTAGCGGGGATTACGAGCAGTACTTC	CASSSYLLGTSGDYEQYF
TRBV19	-	TRBJ1-5	-	TGTGCCAGTACCCCATCCCACATCATTAGCAATCAGCCCCAGCATTTT	CASTPSHIISNQPQHF
TRBV10-3	-	TRBJ2-1	-	TGTGCCATCAGTGTCGTTGCGGCTAGCCGAGAGCAGTTCTTC	CAISVVAASREQFF
TRBV7-6	-	TRBJ2-1	-	TGTGCCAGCAGCTTTTACCGGGTTGGTGAGCAGTTCTTC	CASSFYRVGEQFF
TRBV11-3	TRBD2	TRBJ2-1	-	TGTGCCAGCAAGCCGTCAAGCGGGAGGGAAAATGAGCAGTTCTTC	CASKPSSGRENEQFF
TRBV15	TRBD2	TRBJ2-7	-	TGTGCCACCAGCGGAGAGGCTAGCGGGAGTGTCTTTCGCGAGCAGTACTTC	CATSGEASGSVFREQYF
TRBV28	TRBD1	TRBJ1-1	-	TGTGCCAGCAGTCAGCCGGGACAGGGGATCACTGAAGCTTTCTTT	CASSQPGQGITEAFF
TRBV7-9	-	TRBJ1-2	-	TGTGCCAGCAGCTTAGCGCCCACAGGGTTACACTATGGCTACACCTTC	CASSLAPTGLHYGYTF
TRBV4-1	-	TRBJ1-5	-	TGCGCCAGCAGCCAAGTCCGGGGGCAGCCCCAGCATTTT	CASSQVRGQPQHF
TRBV27	-	TRBJ2-7	-	TGTGCCAGCAGCGAACAGACAGGACACTACGAGCAGTACTTC	CASSEQTGHYEQYF